This T cell receptor beta chain was captured in a study of beta chain features in type 1 diabetes. Sequencing targeted expressed TCRB transcripts, as all isolated RNA had been reverse transcribed. Measured with immunoSEQ multiplex PCR; TCRdb has only the in-frame clones, and not every one. The data hold roughly 400,000 clones, with about 14% observed a single time. Trimming stripped 0 bases from V and 4 bases from J, with 13 bases between. CDR1 and CDR2 (germline): SGDLS, YYNGEE. The CDR3 runs 15 residues. Sequenced input: naive CD4+ T cells from blood. The V gene is TRBV9, the J gene TRBJ1-2; no reliable D call. The sequence came from a man aged 25 to 40 in good health. For the CDR3, the DNA is TGTGCCAGCAGCGTAGGCACCCGGGGTTCCTATGGCTACACCTTC. It specifies CASSVGTRGSYGYTF.